These T cell receptor beta chains were read from a single sample in a study of blood T cell repertoires in COVID-19. Assay used: immunoSEQ multiplex PCR; TCRdb lists only in-frame clones, some missing. The sample has over 130,000 clones, over 60% seen once; the top ten hold approximately 9%. Source material: peripheral blood. The origin of the receptors is a woman in her 50s with active or convalescent COVID-19. Both conserved end residues are part of each CDR3. Each record gives: V gene, J gene, D gene, CDR3 protein, CDR3 DNA. D genes are given only for firm matches.

TRBV7-9,TRBJ2-5,-,CASSLDGSFQETQYF,TGTGCCAGCAGCTTAGATGGGAGTTTCCAAGAGACCCAGTACTTC
TRBV18,TRBJ2-6,TRBD1,CASSPRPGTGDASGANVLTF,TGTGCCAGCTCACCGCGTCCCGGGACAGGGGACGCCTCTGGGGCCAACGTCCTGACTTTC
TRBV27,TRBJ2-6,TRBD2,CASSLLRGDGISGANVLTF,TGTGCCAGCAGTTTATTACGGGGGGACGGTATCTCTGGGGCCAACGTCCTGACTTTC
TRBV12-3/TRBV12-4,TRBJ1-2,-,CASSRLAGGYTF,TGTGCCAGCAGTCGATTGGCAGGTGGCTACACCTTC
TRBV7-8,TRBJ2-3,-,CASSLVAGASTDTQYF,TGTGCCAGCAGCTTAGTGGCGGGGGCTAGCACAGATACGCAGTATTTT
TRBV21-1,TRBJ2-1,-,CASSKAPTRREQFF,TGTGCCAGCAGCAAAGCGCCGACAAGGCGTGAGCAGTTCTTC
TRBV3-1/TRBV3-2,TRBJ1-5,-,CASSPQPGLQPQHF,TGTGCCAGCAGCCCCCAACCCGGGTTACAGCCCCAGCATTTT
TRBV27,TRBJ1-1,-,CASSFTAGPNTEAFF,TGTGCCAGCAGTTTTACCGCAGGGCCGAACACTGAAGCTTTCTTT
TRBV7-9,TRBJ2-1,TRBD2,CASSRRLAGDDDNEQFF,TGTGCCAGCAGCCGTCGACTAGCGGGAGATGATGACAATGAGCAGTTCTTC
TRBV4-2,TRBJ1-2,-,CASSQVDRDYGYTF,TGTGCCAGCAGCCAGGTCGACAGAGACTATGGCTACACCTTC
TRBV28,TRBJ2-1,TRBD2,CASSSWSGRGNEQFF,TGTGCCAGCAGTTCTTGGTCGGGGCGGGGGAATGAGCAGTTCTTC
TRBV5-5,TRBJ1-2,-,CASSLEGSWGGDTF,TGTGCCAGCAGCTTGGAAGGAAGCTGGGGCGGGGACACCTTC
TRBV7-3,TRBJ2-1,-,CASSSQTGSTYNEQFF,TGTGCCAGCAGCTCACAAACCGGGAGCACCTACAATGAGCAGTTCTTC
TRBV30,TRBJ1-3,-,CACWSYSGNTIYF,TGTGCCTGTTGGTCCTACTCTGGAAACACCATATATTTT
TRBV7-9,TRBJ1-3,TRBD1,CASSLWGQGSGNTIYF,TGTGCCAGCAGCTTATGGGGACAGGGGTCTGGAAACACCATATATTTT
TRBV24-1,TRBJ2-1,TRBD1,CATSERGHEQFF,TGTGCCACCAGTGAAAGGGGGCATGAGCAGTTCTTC
TRBV4-2,TRBJ2-1,TRBD1,CASSQAPGQGAGFF,TGTGCCAGCAGCCAGGCTCCGGGACAGGGGGCCGGATTCTTC
TRBV6-6,TRBJ1-4,-,CASSPGGRYEKLFF,TGTGCCAGCAGCCCCGGGGGGAGATATGAAAAACTGTTTTTT
TRBV2,TRBJ1-5,-,CASSTGTSGNQPQHF,TGTGCCAGCAGCACCGGGACATCGGGAAATCAGCCCCAGCATTTT
TRBV19,TRBJ2-3,TRBD2,CASGLAGDTQYF,TGTGCCAGTGGATTAGCGGGGGATACGCAGTATTTT
TRBV2,TRBJ2-7,-,CASSEGFLEYEQYF,TGTGCCAGCAGTGAAGGATTCCTAGAGTACGAGCAGTACTTC
TRBV5-5,TRBJ1-1,TRBD1,CASSRPRDSALWNTEAFF,TGTGCCAGCAGCAGACCTCGGGACAGTGCCTTATGGAACACTGAAGCTTTCTTT
TRBV9,TRBJ1-2,-,CASSPNPQVNYGYTF,TGTGCCAGCAGCCCCAACCCCCAGGTTAACTATGGCTACACCTTC
TRBV3-1/TRBV3-2,TRBJ2-1,-,CASSQVDRASSDYNEQFF,TGTGCCAGCAGCCAAGTGGACCGGGCTAGCAGTGATTACAATGAGCAGTTCTTC
TRBV7-3,TRBJ2-1,TRBD1,CASSPGTGGWSEQFF,TGTGCCAGCAGCCCCGGGACAGGGGGATGGAGTGAGCAGTTCTTC
TRBV2,TRBJ2-7,-,CASSRDLTGSEQYF,TGTGCCAGCAGTCGGGATTTAACCGGGAGCGAGCAGTACTTC
TRBV7-9,TRBJ2-7,TRBD1,CASSSRTGGYEQYF,TGTGCCAGCAGCTCGCGGACAGGGGGCTACGAGCAGTACTTC